The clone carrying this T cell receptor beta chain was recorded at least ten times. Antigen specificity is unknown. TCRdb called the 5' RACE reads again in MiXCR, with one record for every CDR3 protein. The sample records approximately 35,000 distinct CDR3 sequences, more than 4.5% being singletons. This entry belongs to a study of early T cells in non-severe SARS-CoV-2 infection. Looking at the study overall: Bulk RNA isolated from unsorted whole blood underwent sequencing; chains were not paired.

CDR1 is SGHRS, CDR2 YFSETQ, per germline. Between the trimmed V and J ends, which lost 3 bases and 1 base, there was a span of 13 bases. The CDR3 covers 15 residues. Study-wide findings and caveats: Matching with VDJdb favored anti-spike CD8 responses (missing private and CD4 specificities).

This rearrangement joins TRBV5-1 to TRBJ1-1, with TRBD1 as a possible D gene (5 bases). This sequence originates from an adult who was a healthcare worker with PCR-confirmed SARS-CoV-2 infection or an uninfected control (not recorded which). Sequenced material: whole blood. In DNA, the CDR3 is TGCGCCAGCAGCTCGATGGGACGGTCGAACACTGAAGCTTTCTTT. Residues: CASSSMGRSNTEAFF.